The sequence of this T cell receptor beta chain was determined in a study of T-cell memory formation after mild COVID-19. Overall study: Clustering of TCRs was largely donor specific. Points from the study as a whole: The finding that pre-infection memory included some responding clones suggested that cross-reactive memory joined. Clones that shrank (day 15 to 85) were balanced CD4/CD8, whereas later expanders leaned CD4+.

This clonotype was counted between two and nine times. Its antigen is unidentified. 5'RACE with constant-segment primers yielded barcoded, UMI-tagged TCR alpha and TCR beta cDNA libraries. TCRdb passed the 5' RACE reads through MiXCR, listing each CDR3 protein once. Counted here are 400,000 or so distinct CDR3 sequences, 20% occurring once; the ten biggest clones make up 7.5% to 9.5%. The V gene lost 4 bases and the J gene lost 3 bases, with 6 bases spanning the gap. Germline V gene lookup returns CDR1 MNHNS and CDR2 SASEGT. The length of the CDR3 is 12 residues. The chain carries TRBV6-1 and TRBJ1-2, with D uncertain. The receptor was isolated from an adult woman who had mild COVID-19 (a few samples of this study predate the infection). Cell type and time point are not known. Sequences were obtained from PBMCs or a T cell subset sorted from them (not recorded which). The CDR3 here is CASSALDYGYTF. Here the CDR3 DNA reads TGTGCCAGCAGTGCATTAGACTATGGCTACACCTTC.